The source of this TCR beta chain is a study of Ad26.COV2.S vaccination and SARS-CoV-2 variants. Study-wide points: Across vaccine and placebo recipients, the breadth of non-spike TCRs was similar. Using TCR breadth and depth analyses may have led to underestimated total T cell responses. Post-vaccination breadth of spike-specific CD8+ and CD4+ T cell responses was reportedly substantial.

Trimming removed 5 bases at V and 4 bases at J, with 18 bases between. The CDR3 covers 16 residues. The germline V gene has CDR1 SGHVS and CDR2 FQNEAQ. Clones were sequenced by immunoSEQ multiplex PCR, and TCRdb holds only the in-frame ones, with some missing. The table includes about 350,000 clones, about 92% detected once. A word on this clone: Its antigen is still unknown.

The sample was peripheral blood, taken after recovery from COVID-19. The source is a human donor who had recovered from COVID-19. J is TRBJ2-1 and V is TRBV7-8; D assignment may be TRBD1 or TRBD2 (5 bases each). The CDR3 nucleotides are TGTGCCAGCAGCGCCAGACCTCGGGACGGATACAATGAGCAGTTCTTC. It translates to CASSARPRDGYNEQFF.